Listed here are 30 T cell receptor beta chains from one sample, sequenced in a study of Tregs in tolerant kidney transplant recipients. Here immunoSEQ multiplex PCR was the method, and the copy in TCRdb shows in-frame clones only, minus some. The sample consists of 200,000 to 300,000 clones, roughly 84% of them appearing once. Sequencing was done on a sample of CD4+ T cells from blood. The receptor source for this set is a human donor in good health.

V and J are TRBV5-1 and TRBJ1-2; D might be TRBD1 (5 bases). V was shortened by 0 bases and J by 7 bases, with 19 bases between the two germline ends. In germline, CDR1 is SGHRS, CDR2 YFSETQ. This CDR3 comprises 16 residues. This CDR3 reads CASSLDPGLLWGGYTF. DNA of the CDR3: TGCGCCAGCAGCTTGGACCCGGGACTCCTTTGGGGTGGCTACACCTTC.

This chain uses TRBV5-1 with TRBJ1-4; the match to TRBD1 covers 9 bases. The CDR3 runs 14 residues. V trimming: 4 bases; J trimming: 8 bases; junction bases outside the gene matches: 6. The germline V gene has CDR1 SGHRS and CDR2 YFSETQ. The CDR3 protein is CASSRDREKEKLFF. The CDR3 DNA follows: TGCGCCAGCAGCCGGGACAGGGAGAAGGAAAAACTGTTTTTT.

This clone was counted only a few times. The gene calls are TRBV7-9 and TRBJ1-3, with D unclear. With 6 bases removed from V and 0 bases from J, the gap between germline ends came to 9 bases. In germline, CDR1 is SEHNR, CDR2 FQNEAQ (reference sequence). The length of the CDR3 is 14 residues. The CDR3 nucleotides are TGTGCCAGCAGTGCAGGTAGCTCTGGAAACACCATATATTTT. It specifies CASSAGSSGNTIYF.

The V call is TRBV7-8, the J call TRBJ2-7, with D maybe TRBD1 (5 bases). The CDR3 contains 18 residues. The germline V gene encodes CDR1 SGHVS and CDR2 FQNEAQ. V was cut by 3 bases and J by 0 bases, with 21 bases left in between. The CDR3: CASSLRGHLPPSSYEQYF. Written as DNA, the CDR3 is TGTGCCAGCAGCTTGAGAGGACATTTGCCCCCAAGCTCCTACGAGCAGTACTTC.

J is TRBJ2-1 and V is TRBV7-9; TRBD2 agrees at 7 bases. The junction had 7 bases not matched to a gene; V was cut back by 0 bases and J by 5 bases. Germline CDR1 and CDR2: SEHNR and FQNEAQ (reference sequence). The CDR3 sequence is 16 residues long. CDR3 loop: CASSLAPGRTDNEQFF. In DNA form, the CDR3 reads TGTGCCAGCAGCTTAGCACCCGGGAGGACCGACAATGAGCAGTTCTTC.

Worth noting for this clone: Likely a read error: the CDR3 ends without its conserved phenylalanine or tryptophan. This chain joins TRBV7-2 and TRBJ2-4, with a tentative D call TRBD2 (7 bases). V lost 5 bases and J lost 2, with 13 bases in between. Germline V gene lookup returns CDR1 SGHTA and CDR2 FQGNSA. The CDR3 contains 15 residues. CDR3: CASSQGGGTKNIQYL. In nucleotides, the CDR3 is TGTGCCAGCAGCCAGGGAGGGGGAACCAAAAACATTCAGTACCTC.

The J gene is TRBJ2-2, the V gene TRBV5-1; TRBD1 aligns across 10 bases. The CDR3 has 14 residues. With V trimmed by 4 bases and J by 6 bases, 3 bases remained unmatched. From germline, CDR1 is SGHRS and CDR2 YFSETQ. The CDR3 sequence: CASSGQGVSGELFF. In DNA form, the CDR3 reads TGCGCCAGCAGCGGACAGGGGGTCTCCGGGGAGCTGTTTTTT.

The chain joins TRBV19 to TRBJ2-7; 7 bases map to TRBD1. Germline loops: CDR1 LNHDA, CDR2 SQIVND (reference sequence). The CDR3 extends over 14 amino acids. V was clipped by 3 bases and J by 2 bases; unmatched bases: 4. The CDR3, as DNA: TGTGCCAGTAGTATGAGGGGACAGCCCTACGAGCAGTACTTC. It translates to CASSMRGQPYEQYF. Full variable domain (remainder filled in from reference TRBV19 and TRBJ2-7): DGGITQSPKYLFRKEGQNVTLSCEQNLNHDAMYWYRQDPGQGLRLIYYSQIVNDFQKGDIAEGYSVSREKKESFPLTVTSAQKNPTAFYLCASSMRGQPYEQYFGPGTRLTVT.

CDR3 sequence (DNA): TGTGCTAGTGGCTTCGGGAATAATGAAAAACTGTTTTTT. Translating it yields CASGFGNNEKLFF. The chain couples TRBV12-5 to TRBJ1-4, with D hard to call. The CDR3 is 13 amino acids. Trimming cost V 6 bases and J 4 bases, with 9 bases left between them. The germline gives CDR1 LGHNT, CDR2 FRNRAP.

The chain combines TRBV29-1 with TRBJ1-5; TRBD1 matches at 8 bases. This CDR3 is built from 14 residues. The germline CDR1 and CDR2 sequences are SQVTM and ANQGSEA. J lost 4 bases, V lost 4 bases, and 6 bases had no gene match. CDR3 bases: TGCAGCGTTGGTGGGACAGGACTTAATCAGCCCCAGCATTTT. Residues: CSVGGTGLNQPQHF.

In DNA form, the CDR3 reads TGTGCCACCAGCAGAGATCACCGAGATACGCAGTATTTT. This codes for CATSRDHRDTQYF. The rearrangement uses TRBV15 and TRBJ2-3; D not certain. The V end lost 0 bases, the J end lost 5 bases, and 6 bases lay between the germline ends. The CDR3 totals 13 residues. Germline CDR1 LNHNV, CDR2 YYDKDF (reference sequence).

As for this clone: In the same sample, other DNA sequences code for this CDR3. The gene calls are TRBV6-1 and TRBJ2-3; D is perhaps TRBD1 or TRBD2 (6 bases each). The germline V gene encodes CDR1 MNHNS and CDR2 SASEGT. The ends were cut back, 2 bases at V and 1 base at J, with 10 bases in the middle. CDR3 size: 15 residues. DNA of the CDR3: TGTGCCAGCAGTGAACTACGGGGGCGCACAGATACGCAGTATTTT. Protein product: CASSELRGRTDTQYF.

The chain carries TRBV9 and TRBJ1-6, with a possible D match to TRBD1 (6 bases). V was clipped by 0 bases and J by 0 bases, with 10 bases between them. The CDR3 loop spans 17 amino acids. Germline-derived CDR1 and CDR2 are SGDLS and YYNGEE. DNA of the CDR3: TGTGCCAGCAGCGTAGGACAGGCACGCTCCTATAATTCACCCCTCCACTTT. Translation: CASSVGQARSYNSPLHF.

The genes are TRBV27 and TRBJ2-3; D gene uncertain. Germline V CDR1 and CDR2: MNHEY, SMNVEV (reference sequence). The CDR3 length is 15 residues. The germline V and J ends were trimmed by 2 bases and 0 bases, with 9 bases remaining between them. CDR3 loop: CASSLKAVSTDTQYF. Written as DNA, the CDR3 is TGTGCCAGCAGTTTAAAAGCAGTCAGCACAGATACGCAGTATTTT.

The chain combines TRBV6-1 with TRBJ1-5, with D tentatively TRBD1 (6 bases). V gave up 6 bases and J gave up 3 bases, with 15 bases separating them. The CDR3 sequence is 15 residues long. Germline V gives CDR1 MNHNS, CDR2 SASEGT. DNA for the CDR3: TGTGCCAGCAGCGGGGAGGGGGTGGACAATCAGCCCCAGCATTTT. It yields the protein CASSGEGVDNQPQHF.

The chain couples TRBV7-9 to TRBJ1-1; D call uncertain. This CDR3 has 15 residues. V was cut by 3 bases and J by 0 bases, with 11 bases left in between. Germline V gene sequence: CDR1 SEHNR, CDR2 FQNEAQ (reference sequence). The CDR3 nucleotides read TGTGCCAGCAGCTTTGAGGGTATGATGAACACTGAAGCTTTCTTT. Translating it yields CASSFEGMMNTEAFF.

The V and J genes are TRBV2 and TRBJ1-1; 7 nucleotides match TRBD1. The V gene's germline CDR1 is SNHLY and CDR2 FYNNEI. V shed 6 bases, J shed 7 bases, and the junction held 11 bases outside the gene matches. The CDR3 contains 14 residues. CDR3 protein: CASSVDRTHFEAFF. As DNA, the CDR3 is TGTGCCAGCAGCGTGGACAGGACCCATTTTGAAGCTTTCTTT.

The chain recombines TRBV7-3 with TRBJ1-1; possibly TRBD1 for D (5 bases). There are 14 residues in the CDR3. Germline CDR1 reads SGHTA; CDR2 reads FQGTGA. The germline V and J ends were trimmed by 2 bases and 4 bases, with 11 bases remaining between them. The CDR3 coding sequence is TGTGCCAGCAGCTTACACCCGGGGGTCACTGAAGCTTTCTTT. Translation gives CASSLHPGVTEAFF.

The CDR3 loop is CASSLDASPYRDEQFF. The CDR3, as DNA: TGTGCCAGCAGCTTAGATGCTAGCCCCTACCGGGATGAGCAGTTCTTC. The J gene is TRBJ2-1, the V gene TRBV7-2; weak D call: TRBD2 (5 bases). Germline V gene sequence: CDR1 SGHTA, CDR2 FQGNSA. Between the trimmed V and J ends, which lost 1 base and 8 bases, there was a span of 18 bases. The CDR3 contains 16 residues.

This chain joins TRBV7-6 and TRBJ2-3; a weak D match, TRBD2 (6 bases). This CDR3 region has 15 residues. V dropped 5 bases and J dropped 0 bases, with 12 bases sitting between them. Germline V lookup: CDR1 SGHVS, CDR2 FNYEAQ. CDR3: CASSNLATSTDTQYF. The DNA of the CDR3 is TGTGCCAGCAGCAATCTAGCGACTAGCACAGATACGCAGTATTTT.

This clone showed up just a few times. The chain combines TRBV2 with TRBJ2-5; 8 bases match TRBD1. Germline V gives CDR1 SNHLY, CDR2 FYNNEI. The CDR3 covers 13 residues. Trimming removed 10 bases from V and 4 bases from J; junction bases left unmatched: 8. CDR3 region: CAILEDRAETQYF. The CDR3 DNA sequence: TGTGCCATCCTGGAGGACAGGGCAGAGACCCAGTACTTC.

This clone has a handful of counts. V is TRBV18 and J is TRBJ1-2; possibly TRBD1 for D (5 bases). The germline CDR1 and CDR2 sequences are KGHSH and LQKENI. CDR3 length: 13 residues. V gave up 4 bases and J gave up 12 bases, with 18 bases separating them. The chain's CDR3 is CASSHEQQGFNTF. In DNA form, the CDR3 reads TGTGCCAGCTCACATGAACAGCAGGGTTTCAACACCTTC. The complete variable domain, with remaining parts taken from reference TRBV18 and TRBJ1-2, reads NAGVMQNPRHLVRRRGQEARLRCSPMKGHSHVYWYRQLPEEGLKFMVYLQKENIIDESGMPKERFSAEFPKEGPSILRIQQVVRGDSAAYFCASSHEQQGFNTFGSGTRLTVV.

V is TRBV10-2 and J is TRBJ2-3; D is possibly TRBD1 or TRBD2 (6 bases each). The CDR3 is made up of 14 amino acids. Germline V gene sequence: CDR1 WSHSY, CDR2 SAAADI. V shed 6 bases and J shed 3 bases, with 13 bases lying between them. The CDR3 reads CASRRQEGTDTQYF. The CDR3 coding sequence is TGCGCCAGCAGGAGACAGGAGGGGACAGATACGCAGTATTTT.

The chain couples TRBV18 to TRBJ2-2, with D hard to call. The CDR3 contains 14 residues. Deletions cut 3 bases from V and 4 bases from J, with 9 bases between. CDR1 is KGHSH and CDR2 is LQKENI in the germline V gene. The CDR3: CASSPYDTTGELFF. CDR3 sequence (DNA): TGTGCCAGCTCACCCTACGACACCACCGGGGAGCTGTTTTTT.

The count of this clone is one. This chain uses TRBV19 with TRBJ2-5, with 8 bases matching TRBD2. V gave up 3 bases and J gave up 3 bases; unmatched junction bases: 3. CDR3 size: 14 residues. Germline values: CDR1 LNHDA, CDR2 SQIVND (reference sequence). In DNA, the CDR3 is TGTGCCAGTAGTATGATAGCGGGGAAAGAGACCCAGTACTTC. Translating gives CASSMIAGKETQYF.

The CDR3 DNA is TGTGCCAGCAGTTATATCGGGAGGGGGACTGAAGCTTTCTTT. Protein product: CASSYIGRGTEAFF. The chain uses TRBV6-5 and TRBJ1-1; D may be TRBD1 (6 bases). Germline V lookup: CDR1 MNHEY, CDR2 SVGAGI. This CDR3 spans 14 amino acids. V shed 3 bases and J shed 5 bases, with 13 bases lying between them.

This chain links TRBV30 with TRBJ2-3; 8 bases agree with TRBD2. The germline CDR1 and CDR2 sequences are GTSNPN and SVGIG (reference sequence). The CDR3 is made up of 14 amino acids. Trimming took 3 bases from V and 4 from J; bases not matched to a gene: 6. The CDR3 DNA follows: TGTGCCTGGAGGAGCGGGAGTTGGGCAGATACGCAGTATTTT. It translates to CAWRSGSWADTQYF.

The V gene is TRBV18, the J gene TRBJ1-2; D might be TRBD1 (5 bases). V dropped 0 bases and J dropped 6 bases, with 8 bases sitting between them. Germline CDR1 reads KGHSH; CDR2 reads LQKENI. This CDR3 has 13 residues. CDR3 DNA: TGTGCCAGCTCACCACCTCCGGGGGATGGCTACACCTTC. Residues: CASSPPPGDGYTF.

The genes are TRBV5-6 and TRBJ1-2; a possible D gene is TRBD1 (5 bases). V shed 1 base and J shed 2 bases, with 21 bases lying between them. Germline V gives CDR1 SGHDT, CDR2 YYEEEE. The CDR3 covers 18 residues. In DNA, the CDR3 is TGTGCCAGCAGCTTGCTCGGATTAGGACTAGGGGAAAACTATGGCTACACCTTC. This translates into CASSLLGLGLGENYGYTF.

The chain uses TRBV14 and TRBJ2-1; D ambiguous. The germline V gene encodes CDR1 SGHDN and CDR2 FVKESK. Trimming stripped 0 bases from V and 12 bases from J, with 12 bases between. This CDR3 spans 13 amino acids. CDR3 nucleotide sequence: TGTGCCAGCAGCCAAGATCTTCCGGGCAGGCAGTTCTTC. Its translation is CASSQDLPGRQFF. Drawing the rest from reference TRBV14 and TRBJ2-1, the complete variable domain is EAGVTQFPSHSVIEKGQTVTLRCDPISGHDNLYWYRRVMGKEIKFLLHFVKESKQDESGMPNNRFLAERTGGTYSTLKVQPAELEDSGVYFCASSQDLPGRQFFGPGTRLTVL.